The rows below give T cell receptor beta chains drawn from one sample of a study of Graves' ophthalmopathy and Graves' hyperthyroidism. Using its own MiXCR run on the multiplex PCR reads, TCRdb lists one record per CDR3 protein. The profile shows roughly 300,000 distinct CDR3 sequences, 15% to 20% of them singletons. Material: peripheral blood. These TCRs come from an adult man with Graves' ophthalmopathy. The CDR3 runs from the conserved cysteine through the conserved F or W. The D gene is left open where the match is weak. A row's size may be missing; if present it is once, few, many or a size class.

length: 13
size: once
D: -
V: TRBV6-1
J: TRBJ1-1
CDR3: CASSVTGTSEAFF
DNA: TGTGCCAGCAGTGTAACAGGAACTTCTGAAGCTTTCTTT

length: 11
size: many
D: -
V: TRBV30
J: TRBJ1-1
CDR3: CAWTDVTEAFF
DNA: TGTGCCTGGACGGACGTCACTGAAGCTTTCTTT

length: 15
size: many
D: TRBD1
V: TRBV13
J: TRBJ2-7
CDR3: CASSVLRQGTYEQYF
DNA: TGTGCCAGCAGCGTCCTCCGACAGGGGACCTACGAGCAGTACTTC

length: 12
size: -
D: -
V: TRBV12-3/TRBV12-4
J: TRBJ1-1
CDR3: CASRPVNTEAFF
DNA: TGTGCCAGCCGTCCGGTGAACACTGAAGCTTTCTTT

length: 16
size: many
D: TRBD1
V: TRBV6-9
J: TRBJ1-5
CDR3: CATKLRRDRGNQPQHF
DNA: TGTGCCACAAAACTACGAAGGGACAGGGGAAATCAGCCCCAGCATTTT

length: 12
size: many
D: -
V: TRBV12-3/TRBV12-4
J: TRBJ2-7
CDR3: CASSPTRWEQYF
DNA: TGTGCCAGCAGTCCAACGAGGTGGGAGCAGTACTTC

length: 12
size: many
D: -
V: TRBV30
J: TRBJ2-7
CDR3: CACPSTSYEQYF
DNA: TGTGCCTGTCCATCAACAAGCTACGAGCAGTACTTC

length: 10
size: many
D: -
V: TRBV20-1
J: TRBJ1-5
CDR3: CSASDQPQHF
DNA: TGCAGTGCTAGCGATCAGCCCCAGCATTTT

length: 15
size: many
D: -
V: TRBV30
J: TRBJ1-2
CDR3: CAYQFRGAANYGYTF
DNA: TGTGCCTACCAATTCCGGGGGGCTGCCAACTATGGCTACACCTTC

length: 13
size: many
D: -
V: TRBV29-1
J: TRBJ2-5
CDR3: CSVERGVLETQYF
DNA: TGCAGCGTTGAAAGGGGGGTCCTCGAGACCCAGTACTTC

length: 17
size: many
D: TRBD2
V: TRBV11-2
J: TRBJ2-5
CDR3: CASSLETSGGNQETQYF
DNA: TGTGCCAGCAGCTTAGAAACTAGCGGGGGGAACCAAGAGACCCAGTACTTC

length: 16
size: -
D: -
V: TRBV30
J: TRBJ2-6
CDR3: CAWSFEGRVVADVLTF
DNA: TGTGCCTGGAGTTTTGAGGGAAGGGTTGTGGCCGACGTCCTGACTTTC

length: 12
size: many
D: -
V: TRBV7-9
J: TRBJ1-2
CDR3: CASSSSNYGYTF
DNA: TGTGCCAGCAGCTCGTCTAACTATGGCTACACCTTC

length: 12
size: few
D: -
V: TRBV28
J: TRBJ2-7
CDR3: CASSLWGRVQYF
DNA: TGTGCCAGCAGTTTATGGGGACGGGTGCAGTACTTC

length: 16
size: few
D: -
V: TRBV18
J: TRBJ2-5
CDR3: CASSPRTNSVVETQYF
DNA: TGTGCCAGCTCACCTCGGACTAACAGTGTTGTAGAGACCCAGTACTTC

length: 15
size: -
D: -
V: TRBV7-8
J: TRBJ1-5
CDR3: CASSLSLNRGQPQHF
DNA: TGTGCCAGCAGCTTAAGCCTTAACCGAGGCCAGCCCCAGCATTTT

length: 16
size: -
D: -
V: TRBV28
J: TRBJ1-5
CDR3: CASSHGPLGSNQPQHF
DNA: TGTGCCAGCAGCCACGGACCCTTGGGGAGCAATCAGCCCCAGCATTTT

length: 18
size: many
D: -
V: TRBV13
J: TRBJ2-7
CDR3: CASSLPLTGLSGSYEQYF
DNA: TGTGCCAGCAGCTTACCGCTGACAGGATTAAGTGGATCCTACGAGCAGTACTTC

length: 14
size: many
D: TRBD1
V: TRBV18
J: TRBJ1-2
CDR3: CASSPRDSNYGYTF
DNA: TGTGCCAGCTCACCTCGGGACAGTAACTATGGCTACACCTTC